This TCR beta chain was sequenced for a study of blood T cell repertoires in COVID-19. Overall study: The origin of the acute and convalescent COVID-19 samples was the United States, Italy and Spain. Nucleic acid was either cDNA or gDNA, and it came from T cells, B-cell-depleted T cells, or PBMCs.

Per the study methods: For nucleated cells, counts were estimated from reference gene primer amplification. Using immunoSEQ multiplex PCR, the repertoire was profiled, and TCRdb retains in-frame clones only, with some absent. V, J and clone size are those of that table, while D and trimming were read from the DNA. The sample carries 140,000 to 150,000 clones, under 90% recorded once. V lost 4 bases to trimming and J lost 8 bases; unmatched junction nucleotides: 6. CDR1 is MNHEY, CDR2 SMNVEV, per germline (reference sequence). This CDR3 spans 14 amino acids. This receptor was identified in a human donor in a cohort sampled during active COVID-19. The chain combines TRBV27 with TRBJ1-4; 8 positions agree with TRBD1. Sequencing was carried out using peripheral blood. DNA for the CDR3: TGTGCCAGCAGTTCTCAGGGGGCCGGAGAAAAACTGTTTTTT. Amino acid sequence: CASSSQGAGEKLFF.